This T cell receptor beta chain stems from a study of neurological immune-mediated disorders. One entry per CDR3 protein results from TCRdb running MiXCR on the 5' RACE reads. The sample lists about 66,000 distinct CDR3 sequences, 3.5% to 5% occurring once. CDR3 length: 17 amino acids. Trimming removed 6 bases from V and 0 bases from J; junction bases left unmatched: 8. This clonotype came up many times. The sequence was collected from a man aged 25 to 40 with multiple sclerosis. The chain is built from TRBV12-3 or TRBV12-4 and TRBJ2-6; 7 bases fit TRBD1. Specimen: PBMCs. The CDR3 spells CASRPNRGNSGANVLTF. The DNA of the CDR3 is TGTGCCAGCAGACCAAACAGGGGAAACTCTGGGGCCAACGTCCTGACTTTC.